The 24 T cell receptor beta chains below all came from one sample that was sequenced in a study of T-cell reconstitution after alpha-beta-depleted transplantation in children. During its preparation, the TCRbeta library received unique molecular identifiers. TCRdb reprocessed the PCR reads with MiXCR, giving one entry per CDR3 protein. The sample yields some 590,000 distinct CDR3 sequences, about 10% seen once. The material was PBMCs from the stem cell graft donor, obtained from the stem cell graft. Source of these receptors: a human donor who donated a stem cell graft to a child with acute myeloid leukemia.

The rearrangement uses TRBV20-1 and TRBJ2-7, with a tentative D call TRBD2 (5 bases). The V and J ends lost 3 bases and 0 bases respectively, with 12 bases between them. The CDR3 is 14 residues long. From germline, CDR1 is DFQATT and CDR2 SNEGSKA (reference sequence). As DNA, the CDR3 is TGCAGTGCTAGCAGCGGTACAAGCTCCTACGAGCAGTACTTC. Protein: CSASSGTSSYEQYF.

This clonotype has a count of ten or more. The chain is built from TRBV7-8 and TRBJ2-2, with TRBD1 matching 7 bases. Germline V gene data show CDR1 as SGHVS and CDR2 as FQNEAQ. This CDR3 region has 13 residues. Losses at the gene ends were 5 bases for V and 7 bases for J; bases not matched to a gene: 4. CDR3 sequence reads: CASSVTGDGELFF. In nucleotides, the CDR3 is TGTGCCAGCAGCGTTACAGGGGACGGGGAGCTGTTTTTT.

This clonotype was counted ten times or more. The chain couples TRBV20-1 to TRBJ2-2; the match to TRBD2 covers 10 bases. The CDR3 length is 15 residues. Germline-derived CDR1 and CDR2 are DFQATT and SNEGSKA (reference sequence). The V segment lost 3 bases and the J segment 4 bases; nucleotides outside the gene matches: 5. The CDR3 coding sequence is TGCAGTGCTAGCAGGGGACTAGCGAGCACCGGGGAGCTGTTTTTT. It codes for CSASRGLASTGELFF.

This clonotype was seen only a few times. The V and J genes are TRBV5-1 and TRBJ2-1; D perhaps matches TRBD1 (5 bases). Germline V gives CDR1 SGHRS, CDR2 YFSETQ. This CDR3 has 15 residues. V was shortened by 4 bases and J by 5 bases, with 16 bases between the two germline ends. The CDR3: CASSPQGDRNNEQFF. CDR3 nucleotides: TGCGCCAGCAGCCCCCAGGGCGACAGAAACAATGAGCAGTTCTTC.

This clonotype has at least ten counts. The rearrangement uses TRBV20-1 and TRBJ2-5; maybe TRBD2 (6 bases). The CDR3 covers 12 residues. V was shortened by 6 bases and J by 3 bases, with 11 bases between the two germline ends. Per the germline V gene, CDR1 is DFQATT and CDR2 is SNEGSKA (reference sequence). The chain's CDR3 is CSAPPGEETQYF. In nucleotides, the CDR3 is TGCAGTGCCCCACCGGGAGAAGAGACCCAGTACTTC.

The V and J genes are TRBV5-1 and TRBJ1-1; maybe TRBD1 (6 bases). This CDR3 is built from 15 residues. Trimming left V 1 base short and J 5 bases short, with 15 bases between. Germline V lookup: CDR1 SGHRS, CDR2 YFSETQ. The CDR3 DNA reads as TGCGCCAGCAGCTTGATTGGGGGGGCGCTAACTGAAGCTTTCTTT. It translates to CASSLIGGALTEAFF.

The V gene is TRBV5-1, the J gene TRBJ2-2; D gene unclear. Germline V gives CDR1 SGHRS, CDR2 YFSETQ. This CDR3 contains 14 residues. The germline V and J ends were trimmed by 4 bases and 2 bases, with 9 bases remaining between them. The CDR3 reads CASSRKTNTGELFF. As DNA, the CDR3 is TGCGCCAGCAGCCGAAAAACCAACACCGGGGAGCTGTTTTTT.

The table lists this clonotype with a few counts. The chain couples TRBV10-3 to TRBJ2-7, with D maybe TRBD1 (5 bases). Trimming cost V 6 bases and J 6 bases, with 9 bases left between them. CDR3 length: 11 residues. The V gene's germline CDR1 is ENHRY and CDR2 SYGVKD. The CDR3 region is CAIRQGSEQYF. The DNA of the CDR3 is TGTGCCATCAGGCAGGGTTCCGAGCAGTACTTC.

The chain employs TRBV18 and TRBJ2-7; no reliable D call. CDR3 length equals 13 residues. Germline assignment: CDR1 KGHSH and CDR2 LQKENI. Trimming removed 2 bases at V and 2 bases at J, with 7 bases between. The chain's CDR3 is CASSPAPAYEQYF. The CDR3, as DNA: TGTGCCAGCTCACCAGCACCGGCCTACGAGCAGTACTTC.

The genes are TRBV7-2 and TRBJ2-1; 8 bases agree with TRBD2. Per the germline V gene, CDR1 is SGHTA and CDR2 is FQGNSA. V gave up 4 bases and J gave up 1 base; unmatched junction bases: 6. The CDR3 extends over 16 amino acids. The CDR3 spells CASSSRRGGSYNEQFF. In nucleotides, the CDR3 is TGTGCCAGCAGCTCCCGGCGCGGGGGGTCCTACAATGAGCAGTTCTTC.

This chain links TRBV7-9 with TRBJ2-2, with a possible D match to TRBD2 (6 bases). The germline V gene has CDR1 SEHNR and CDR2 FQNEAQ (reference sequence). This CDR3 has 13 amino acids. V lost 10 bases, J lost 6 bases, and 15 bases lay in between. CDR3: CATRLDQAGELFF. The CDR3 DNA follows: TGTGCCACCAGACTAGACCAGGCCGGGGAGCTGTTTTTT.

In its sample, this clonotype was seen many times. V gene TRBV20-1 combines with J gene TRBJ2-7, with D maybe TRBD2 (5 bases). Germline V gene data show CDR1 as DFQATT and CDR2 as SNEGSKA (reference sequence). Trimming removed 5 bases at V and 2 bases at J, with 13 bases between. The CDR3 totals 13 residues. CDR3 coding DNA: TGCAGTGCTCGGGCTGGACTTGCCTACGAGCAGTACTTC. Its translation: CSARAGLAYEQYF.

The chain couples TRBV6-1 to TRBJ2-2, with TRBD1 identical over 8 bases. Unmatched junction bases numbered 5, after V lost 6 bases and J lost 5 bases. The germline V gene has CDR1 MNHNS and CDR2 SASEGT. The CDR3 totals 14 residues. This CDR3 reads CASRMTGATGELFF. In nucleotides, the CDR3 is TGTGCCAGCAGAATGACAGGGGCAACCGGGGAGCTGTTTTTT.

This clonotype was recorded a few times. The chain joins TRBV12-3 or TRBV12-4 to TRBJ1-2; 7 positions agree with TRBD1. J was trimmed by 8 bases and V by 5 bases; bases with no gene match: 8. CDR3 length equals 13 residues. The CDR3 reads CASSLEDRNGYTF. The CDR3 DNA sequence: TGTGCCAGCAGTCTAGAGGACAGGAACGGCTACACCTTC.

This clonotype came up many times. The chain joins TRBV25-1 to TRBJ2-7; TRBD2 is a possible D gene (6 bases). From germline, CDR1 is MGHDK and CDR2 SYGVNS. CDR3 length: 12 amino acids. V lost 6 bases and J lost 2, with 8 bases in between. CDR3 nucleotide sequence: TGTGCCAGCAGCGGAGGGCCCTACGAGCAGTACTTC. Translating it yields CASSGGPYEQYF.

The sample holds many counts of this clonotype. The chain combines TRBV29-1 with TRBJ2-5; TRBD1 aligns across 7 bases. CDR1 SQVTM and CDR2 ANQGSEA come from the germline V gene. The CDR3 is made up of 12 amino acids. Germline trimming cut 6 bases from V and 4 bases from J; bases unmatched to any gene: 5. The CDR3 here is CSVHRGSETQYF. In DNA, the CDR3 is TGCAGCGTCCACAGGGGTTCAGAGACCCAGTACTTC.

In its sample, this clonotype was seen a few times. The CDR3 sequence: CSAVGGSGRAVETQYF. CDR3 coding DNA: TGCAGTGCCGTGGGAGGTAGCGGGAGGGCCGTGGAGACCCAGTACTTC. The rearrangement uses TRBV20-1 and TRBJ2-5, with TRBD2 identical over 11 bases. Germline assignment: CDR1 DFQATT and CDR2 SNEGSKA (reference sequence). V was clipped by 6 bases and J by 5 bases; unmatched bases: 14. This CDR3 contains 16 residues.

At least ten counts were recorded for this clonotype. CDR3: CASSPQGWGNTEAFF. DNA for the CDR3: TGTGCCAGTAGCCCACAAGGGTGGGGGAACACTGAAGCTTTCTTT. This sequence joins TRBV19 and TRBJ1-1; D not resolved. CDR1 is LNHDA and CDR2 is SQIVND in the germline V gene (reference sequence). CDR3 length equals 15 residues. V lost 6 bases, J lost 1 base, and 15 bases lay in between.

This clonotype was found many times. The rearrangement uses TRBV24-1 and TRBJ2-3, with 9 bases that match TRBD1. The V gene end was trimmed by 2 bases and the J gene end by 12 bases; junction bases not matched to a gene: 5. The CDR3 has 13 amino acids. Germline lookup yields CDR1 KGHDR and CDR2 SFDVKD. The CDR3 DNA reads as TGTGCCACCAGTGATTGGGGACAGGGTTTACAGTATTTT. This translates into CATSDWGQGLQYF.

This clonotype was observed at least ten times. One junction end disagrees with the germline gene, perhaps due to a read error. The CDR3 sequence: CASSLKGYEQYF. In DNA form, the CDR3 reads TGCGCCAGCAGCTTGAAGGGATACGAGCAGTACTTC. The V and J genes are TRBV12-3 or TRBV12-4 and TRBJ2-7; D is ambiguous. The CDR3 has 12 residues.

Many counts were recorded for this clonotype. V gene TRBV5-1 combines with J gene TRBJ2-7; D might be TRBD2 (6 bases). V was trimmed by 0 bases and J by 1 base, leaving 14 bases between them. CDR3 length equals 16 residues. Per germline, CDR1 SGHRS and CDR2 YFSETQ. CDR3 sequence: CASSLADERASYEQYF. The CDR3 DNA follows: TGCGCCAGCAGCTTGGCTGATGAGCGGGCATCCTACGAGCAGTACTTC.

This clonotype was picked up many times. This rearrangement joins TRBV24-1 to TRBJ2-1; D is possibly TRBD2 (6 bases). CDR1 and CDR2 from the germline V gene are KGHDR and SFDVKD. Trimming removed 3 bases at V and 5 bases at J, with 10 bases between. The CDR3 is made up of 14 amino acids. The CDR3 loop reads CATSDAGRDNEQFF. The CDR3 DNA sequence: TGTGCCACCAGTGATGCCGGGAGAGACAATGAGCAGTTCTTC.

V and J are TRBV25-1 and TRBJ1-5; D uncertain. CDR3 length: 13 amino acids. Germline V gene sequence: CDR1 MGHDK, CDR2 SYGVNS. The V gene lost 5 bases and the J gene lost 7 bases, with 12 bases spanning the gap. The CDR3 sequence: CASSPPGVQPQHF. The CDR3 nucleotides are TGTGCCAGCAGTCCCCCCGGAGTGCAGCCCCAGCATTTT.

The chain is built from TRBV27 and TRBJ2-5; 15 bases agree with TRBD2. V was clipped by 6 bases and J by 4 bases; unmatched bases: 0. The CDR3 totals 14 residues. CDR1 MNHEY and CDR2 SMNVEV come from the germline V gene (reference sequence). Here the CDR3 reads CASRGLAGGETQYF. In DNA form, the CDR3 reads TGTGCCAGCAGGGGACTAGCGGGAGGAGAGACCCAGTACTTC.